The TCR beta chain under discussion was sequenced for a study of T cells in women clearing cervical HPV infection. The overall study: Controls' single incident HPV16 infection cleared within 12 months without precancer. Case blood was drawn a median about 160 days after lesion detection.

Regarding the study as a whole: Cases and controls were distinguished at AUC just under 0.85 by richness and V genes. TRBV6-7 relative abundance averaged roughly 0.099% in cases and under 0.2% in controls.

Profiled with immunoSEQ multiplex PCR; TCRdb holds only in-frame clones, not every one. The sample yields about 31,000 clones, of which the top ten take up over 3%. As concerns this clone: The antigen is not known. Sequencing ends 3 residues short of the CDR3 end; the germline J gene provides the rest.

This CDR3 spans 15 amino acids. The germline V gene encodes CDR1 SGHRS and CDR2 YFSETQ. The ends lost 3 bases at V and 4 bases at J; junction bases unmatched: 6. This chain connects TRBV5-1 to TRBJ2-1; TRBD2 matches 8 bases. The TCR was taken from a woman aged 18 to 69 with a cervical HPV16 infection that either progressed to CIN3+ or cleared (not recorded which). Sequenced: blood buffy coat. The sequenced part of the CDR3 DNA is TGCGCCAGCAGCTCAACTAGCGGACTTTACAATGAG. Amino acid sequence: CASSSTSGLYNE. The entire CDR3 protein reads CASSSTSGLYNEQFF. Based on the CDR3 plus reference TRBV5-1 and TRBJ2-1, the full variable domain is KAGVTQTPRYLIKTRGQQVTLSCSPISGHRSVSWYQQTPGQGLQFLFEYFSETQRNKGNFPGRFSGRQFSNSRSEMNVSTLELGDSALYLCASSSTSGLYNEQFFGPGTRLTVL.